The clone carrying this T cell receptor beta chain occurred a few times. The sample is drawn from a study of post-analysis software for immune sequencing data. TCR beta cDNA libraries had unique molecular identifiers. From the PCR reads, TCRdb called clonotypes with MiXCR, one entry per CDR3 protein. The table records some 690,000 distinct CDR3 sequences, roughly three fifths of them present only once. This receptor was taken from a girl between 2 and 10 years old with multiple sclerosis. What was sequenced was blood.

Here the CDR3 reads CASSGGLAGGSYNEQFF. The CDR3 DNA reads as TGTGCCAGCAGTGGTGGATTGGCGGGGGGTTCCTACAATGAGCAGTTCTTC. The rearrangement uses TRBV2 and TRBJ2-1, with 8 bases identical to TRBD2. J was trimmed by 1 base and V by 4 bases; bases with no gene match: 9. This CDR3 region has 17 residues. From germline, CDR1 is SNHLY and CDR2 FYNNEI.